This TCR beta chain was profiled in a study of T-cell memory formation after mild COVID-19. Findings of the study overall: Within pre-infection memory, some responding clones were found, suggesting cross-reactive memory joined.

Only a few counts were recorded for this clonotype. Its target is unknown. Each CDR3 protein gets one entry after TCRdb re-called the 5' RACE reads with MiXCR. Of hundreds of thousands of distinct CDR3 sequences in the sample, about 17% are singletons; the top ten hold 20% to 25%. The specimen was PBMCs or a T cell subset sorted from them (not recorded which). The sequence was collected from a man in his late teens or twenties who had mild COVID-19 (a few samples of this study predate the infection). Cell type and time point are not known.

The chain's CDR3 is CASSGLNSPLHF. Here the CDR3 DNA reads TGTGCCAGCAGCGGACTTAATTCACCCCTCCACTTT. The V gene is TRBV5-8, the J gene TRBJ1-6, with D unclear. The ends were cut back, 4 bases at V and 6 bases at J, with 5 bases in the middle. CDR3 length: 12 residues. CDR1 is SGHTS, CDR2 YDEGEE, per germline.